The 29 T cell receptor beta chains reported below all come from one sample, sequenced in a study of blood T cell repertoires in COVID-19. Produced via immunoSEQ multiplex PCR; TCRdb's table is partial and in-frame only. The sample lists around 280,000 clones, roughly nine tenths occurring once. Sequencing input: peripheral blood. The receptor source for this set is a woman aged 45-65 years who had recovered from COVID-19.

This clone was detected only a few times. The J gene is TRBJ2-7, the V gene TRBV5-4; perhaps TRBD2 as D (5 bases). Trimming removed 4 bases at V and 2 bases at J, with 10 bases between. CDR1 is SGHNT and CDR2 is YYREEE in the germline V gene (reference sequence). This CDR3 is 13 amino acids long. The CDR3 DNA is TGTGCCAGCAGCCCGGGAACAGCCTACGAGCAGTACTTC. It encodes CASSPGTAYEQYF.

The V call is TRBV12-5, the J call TRBJ2-1; 12 bases align to TRBD2. Per germline, CDR1 LGHNT and CDR2 FRNRAP. V gave up 5 bases and J gave up 12 bases; unmatched junction bases: 8. The CDR3 runs to 14 residues. CDR3 region: CASGPLGLAGPQFF. CDR3 bases: TGTGCTAGTGGTCCCCTAGGACTAGCGGGACCGCAGTTCTTC.

CDR3 sequence reads: CASSLLGLVSTDTQYF. CDR3 DNA: TGTGCCAGCAGCCTCCTAGGACTAGTTAGCACAGATACGCAGTATTTT. The rearrangement links TRBV7-2 to TRBJ2-3, with TRBD2 matching 7 bases. V lost 5 bases to trimming and J lost 0 bases; unmatched junction nucleotides: 8. The germline V gene has CDR1 SGHTA and CDR2 FQGNSA. This CDR3 has 16 residues. Full variable domain (missing parts from reference TRBV7-2 and TRBJ2-3): GAGVSQSPSNKVTEKGKDVELRCDPISGHTALYWYRQSLGQGLEFLIYFQGNSAPDKSGLPSDRFSAERTGGSVSTLTIQRTQQEDSAVYLCASSLLGLVSTDTQYFGPGTRLTVL.

About this clone: Sequence at one end of the junction differs from germline and may be a read error. The chain has TRBV7-7 and TRBJ2-1; 10 bases are a match to TRBD1. In germline, CDR1 is SSHAT, CDR2 FNYEAQ (reference sequence). This CDR3 contains 15 residues. The CDR3 is CASSHGQGDYNEQFF. As DNA, the CDR3 is TGTGCTAGCAGCCACGGACAGGGGGATTACAATGAGCAGTTCTTC.

The V call is TRBV5-1, the J call TRBJ2-7; D ambiguous. CDR1 and CDR2 from the germline V gene are SGHRS and YFSETQ. Trimming took off 0 bases at V and 3 bases at J, with 10 bases between the two ends. This CDR3 has 14 residues. The CDR3 sequence is CASSLGQVLYEQYF. CDR3 in DNA: TGCGCCAGCAGCTTGGGGCAGGTACTCTACGAGCAGTACTTC. The full variable domain, rest sourced from reference TRBV5-1 and TRBJ2-7, is KAGVTQTPRYLIKTRGQQVTLSCSPISGHRSVSWYQQTPGQGLQFLFEYFSETQRNKGNFPGRFSGRQFSNSRSEMNVSTLELGDSALYLCASSLGQVLYEQYFGPGTRLTVT.

CDR3 sequence reads: CASSLDRRAGVNEQFF. The CDR3 nucleotides read TGTGCCAGCAGCTTAGATAGAAGGGCGGGGGTCAATGAGCAGTTCTTC. V gene TRBV7-2 combines with J gene TRBJ2-1, with 7 bases matching TRBD2. V trimming: 1 base; J trimming: 6 bases; junction bases outside the gene matches: 9. The CDR3 spans 16 residues. From germline, CDR1 is SGHTA and CDR2 FQGNSA.

This clone was found once. V and J are TRBV19 and TRBJ2-2, with 10 bases matching TRBD2. The length of the CDR3 is 14 residues. Trimming cost V 9 bases and J 4 bases; bases outside gene matches: 5. Germline CDR1 reads LNHDA; CDR2 reads SQIVND (reference sequence). CDR3 in amino acids: CASISGGITGELFF. CDR3 nucleotides: TGTGCCAGCATTAGCGGGGGGATCACCGGGGAGCTGTTTTTT.

Here the CDR3 DNA reads TGCAGCGTCCGCGGACTAGCGGGATCGGGGAACACCGGGGAGCTGTTTTTT. It encodes CSVRGLAGSGNTGELFF. The chain has TRBV29-1 and TRBJ2-2; 12 nucleotides agree with TRBD2. Germline CDR1 reads SQVTM; CDR2 reads ANQGSEA. The V segment lost 6 bases and the J segment 1 base; nucleotides outside the gene matches: 9. CDR3 length equals 17 residues.

The table lists this clone with a count of one. The chain combines TRBV15 with TRBJ1-2; 7 bases map to TRBD1. V shed 4 bases, J shed 4 bases, and the junction held 3 bases outside the gene matches. CDR1 LNHNV and CDR2 YYDKDF come from the germline V gene (reference sequence). The CDR3 is 13 amino acids. In nucleotides, the CDR3 is TGTGCCACCAGCACCCGACAGGGCTATGGCTACACCTTC. Protein sequence: CATSTRQGYGYTF.

The CDR3 DNA reads as TGCGCCAGCAGCCCAGACAGGGGGCTTCAGCCCCAGCATTTT. Amino acids: CASSPDRGLQPQHF. The chain employs TRBV5-1 and TRBJ1-5; 10 nucleotides agree with TRBD1. The CDR3 extends over 14 amino acids. V lost 4 bases and J lost 6; bases outside the gene matches: 4. CDR1 and CDR2 (germline): SGHRS, YFSETQ.

The chain couples TRBV7-2 to TRBJ2-3, with D perhaps TRBD1 (6 bases). The CDR3 consists of 12 residues. Trimming removed 4 bases at V and 6 bases at J, with 8 bases between. Germline V gene data show CDR1 as SGHTA and CDR2 as FQGNSA. The CDR3 loop reads CASSYREDTQYF. As DNA, the CDR3 is TGTGCCAGCAGCTACAGGGAGGATACGCAGTATTTT.

This clone has a single count. The chain carries TRBV5-1 and TRBJ1-2; D gene ambiguous. Germline values: CDR1 SGHRS, CDR2 YFSETQ. The CDR3 runs 12 residues. V was cut by 7 bases and J by 8 bases, with 15 bases left in between. The CDR3 region has the DNA TGCGCCAGCTCCGACGGGGAAAAGGGCTACACCTTC. It is translated as CASSDGEKGYTF.

This chain links TRBV14 with TRBJ1-1; 11 bases align to TRBD1. CDR1 is SGHDN and CDR2 is FVKESK in the germline V gene. V lost 4 bases to trimming and J lost 4 bases; unmatched junction nucleotides: 5. The CDR3 has 15 residues. This CDR3 reads CASSPRTGGPTEAFF. Written as DNA, the CDR3 is TGTGCCAGCAGCCCACGGACAGGGGGCCCCACTGAAGCTTTCTTT.

This sequence joins TRBV28 and TRBJ1-3, with D possibly TRBD1 on 5 matching bases. V was trimmed by 5 bases and J by 1 base, leaving 18 bases between them. CDR1 MDHEN and CDR2 SYDVKM come from the germline V gene. The CDR3 consists of 17 residues. The CDR3 protein is CASSPLEGLPSGNTIYF. DNA for the CDR3: TGTGCCAGCAGTCCCCTCGAGGGACTGCCTTCTGGAAACACCATATATTTT.

The chain joins TRBV5-5 to TRBJ1-5; the D gene is possibly TRBD1 (5 bases). The CDR3 runs to 15 residues. The V gene's germline CDR1 is SGHKS and CDR2 YYEKEE (reference sequence). Deletions cut 10 bases from V and 1 base from J, with 18 bases between. The DNA of the CDR3 is TGTGCCGGTCAATCACAGGACCCGAGCAATCAGCCCCAGCATTTT. Residues: CAGQSQDPSNQPQHF.

This chain connects TRBV5-1 to TRBJ1-1, with D hard to call. Germline assignment: CDR1 SGHRS and CDR2 YFSETQ. This CDR3 has 15 amino acids. Trimming removed 0 bases from V and 3 bases from J, with 12 bases in between. CDR3 residues: CASSLAGNPDTEAFF. The CDR3 nucleotides are TGCGCCAGCAGCTTGGCGGGGAATCCCGACACTGAAGCTTTCTTT.

The chain combines TRBV2 with TRBJ2-5; D perhaps matches TRBD1 (6 bases). Trimming took off 8 bases at V and 4 bases at J, with 14 bases between the two ends. Germline CDR1 and CDR2: SNHLY and FYNNEI. The CDR3 has 13 residues. The CDR3 coding sequence is TGTGCCAGCGGCATACTAGGGGGAGAGACCCAGTACTTC. Its protein product is CASGILGGETQYF. The full variable domain, rest sourced from reference TRBV2 and TRBJ2-5, is EPEVTQTPSHQVTQMGQEVILRCVPISNHLYFYWYRQILGQKVEFLVSFYNNEISEKSEIFDDQFSVERPDGSNFTLKIRSTKLEDSAMYFCASGILGGETQYFGPGTRLLVL.

The V and J genes are TRBV30 and TRBJ2-1, with 11 bases lining up with TRBD2. V shed 2 bases, J shed 4 bases, and the junction held 7 bases outside the gene matches. Germline CDR1 reads GTSNPN; CDR2 reads SVGIG (reference sequence). This CDR3 is 16 amino acids long. This chain's CDR3 is CAWSSTSGRWYNEQFF. DNA of the CDR3: TGTGCCTGGAGTAGCACTAGCGGGAGATGGTACAATGAGCAGTTCTTC.

The rearrangement links TRBV7-2 to TRBJ1-5; D gene uncertain. Trimming pared 2 bases from V and 0 bases from J, leaving 5 bases between. CDR3 length equals 14 residues. Per germline, CDR1 SGHTA and CDR2 FQGNSA. CDR3 region: CASSLQNSNQPQHF. DNA for the CDR3: TGTGCCAGCAGCTTACAGAATAGCAATCAGCCCCAGCATTTT.

Concerning this clone itself: At the DNA level, this CDR3 is encoded by other sequences in the same sample as well. This sequence joins TRBV19 and TRBJ2-3; D call uncertain. The CDR3 runs 13 residues. Germline V gene data show CDR1 as LNHDA and CDR2 as SQIVND (reference sequence). Deletions cut 2 bases from V and 1 base from J, with 4 bases between. The CDR3 nucleotides read TGTGCCAGTAGTATACAGGGCACAGATACGCAGTATTTT. Protein: CASSIQGTDTQYF.

The rearrangement links TRBV29-1 to TRBJ2-3; 7 positions match TRBD2. After removal of 7 bases from V and 6 bases from J, the junction contained 10 bases not matched to a gene. Germline values: CDR1 SQVTM, CDR2 ANQGSEA. The CDR3 has 13 amino acids. The CDR3 reads CSAGRAGLDTQYF. CDR3 DNA: TGCAGCGCTGGGCGAGCGGGACTTGATACGCAGTATTTT.

The J gene is TRBJ2-7, the V gene TRBV11-1; 10 bases fit TRBD1. Germline values: CDR1 SGHAT, CDR2 FQDESV (reference sequence). There are 14 residues in the CDR3. With V trimmed by 5 bases and J by 5 bases, 6 bases remained unmatched. The CDR3 loop is CASSLGQGENEQYF. DNA of the CDR3: TGTGCCAGCAGCCTTGGACAGGGGGAAAACGAGCAGTACTTC. The whole variable domain, filled in from reference TRBV11-1 and TRBJ2-7, reads EAEVAQSPRYKITEKSQAVAFWCDPISGHATLYWYRQILGQGPELLVQFQDESVVDDSQLPKDRFSAERLKGVDSTLKIQPAELGDSAMYLCASSLGQGENEQYFGPGTRLTVT.

The V call is TRBV6-2 or TRBV6-3, the J call TRBJ1-2; 7 bases match TRBD1. From germline, CDR1 is MNHEY and CDR2 SVGEGT. Unmatched junction bases numbered 11, after V lost 6 bases and J lost 1 base. CDR3 size: 16 residues. CDR3 loop: CASSSPTGALNYGYTF. CDR3 DNA sequence: TGTGCCAGCAGCTCTCCCACAGGGGCTCTTAACTATGGCTACACCTTC.

The CDR3 DNA sequence: TGTGCCAGCAGCTTAGCGAGGGGACTAGCGCGACCCTACGAGCAGTACTTC. This sequence encodes CASSLARGLARPYEQYF. The chain joins TRBV7-2 to TRBJ2-7, with TRBD2 identical over 10 bases. Trimming removed 0 bases from V and 2 bases from J; junction bases left unmatched: 7. The CDR3 sequence is 17 residues long. Germline CDR1 SGHTA, CDR2 FQGNSA.

The chain uses TRBV5-1 and TRBJ2-7; 14 bases match TRBD2. From germline, CDR1 is SGHRS and CDR2 YFSETQ. The ends lost 4 bases at V and 9 bases at J; junction bases unmatched: 9. This CDR3 has 15 residues. The CDR3 DNA reads TGCGCCAGCAGCGACCCGGGACTAGCGGGAGCGGGGCAGTACTTC. Translated: CASSDPGLAGAGQYF.

Comments on this clone: The same CDR3 also results from other DNA sequences found in this sample. This chain joins TRBV5-1 and TRBJ1-1; 7 nucleotides match TRBD1. CDR3 length equals 13 residues. V lost 3 bases to trimming and J lost 4 bases; unmatched junction nucleotides: 3. Germline-derived CDR1 and CDR2 are SGHRS and YFSETQ. The CDR3 coding sequence is TGCGCCAGCAGCTCACAGGGGAGCACTGAAGCTTTCTTT. Its translation: CASSSQGSTEAFF.

The V call is TRBV5-6, the J call TRBJ1-3; 10 nucleotides agree with TRBD1. The CDR3 has 16 amino acids. V shed 4 bases, J shed 4 bases, and the junction held 8 bases outside the gene matches. Looked up from germline, CDR1 is SGHDT and CDR2 is YYEEEE. DNA of the CDR3: TGTGCCAGCAGCCCTCGACAGGGGGCGAGAGGAAACACCATATATTTT. This translates into CASSPRQGARGNTIYF.

The chain has TRBV4-2 and TRBJ2-4; D is uncertain. V gave up 1 base and J gave up 9 bases, with 16 bases separating them. CDR1 is LGHNA and CDR2 is YNFKEQ in the germline V gene. The CDR3 is 15 residues long. For the CDR3, the DNA is TGTGCCAGCAGCCAAGTACCGACTCCCGGCGGCATTCAGTACTTC. Translation: CASSQVPTPGGIQYF.

V usage is TRBV5-6 and J usage is TRBJ1-5; 9 positions agree with TRBD1. Germline lookup yields CDR1 SGHDT and CDR2 YYEEEE. This CDR3 has 18 amino acids. With V trimmed by 1 base and J by 1 base, 9 bases remained unmatched. CDR3 nucleotides: TGTGCCAGCAGCTTGACAGGGGGCACTGGGGTAAGCAATCAGCCCCAGCATTTT. It yields the protein CASSLTGGTGVSNQPQHF.